The 32 T cell receptor beta chains listed next were all sequenced from one sample in a study. TCRdb recomputed calls from the reads with MiXCR, one row per CDR3 protein. The sample holds roughly 7,100 distinct CDR3 sequences; over 30% are singletons and the top ten take around a fifth. The specimen was blood. The receptor source for this set is a human donor.

By sample share, this clonotype is medium-sized. The genes are TRBV2 and TRBJ1-1; 7 bases are a match to TRBD1. This CDR3 is built from 14 residues. V was pared by 6 bases and J by 8 bases, with 12 bases of the junction left unmatched. Germline V gives CDR1 SNHLY, CDR2 FYNNEI. The CDR3: CASSSTGAAVEAFF. The CDR3 region has the DNA TGTGCCAGCAGCTCAACAGGGGCCGCTGTAGAAGCTTTCTTT.

The chain joins TRBV7-9 to TRBJ2-5; TRBD2 agrees at 11 bases. The germline V gene has CDR1 SEHNR and CDR2 FQNEAQ (reference sequence). The CDR3 contains 15 residues. V lost 4 bases, J lost 4 bases, and 5 bases stayed unmatched. The CDR3 DNA is TGTGCCAGCAGCTCCTTAGCGGGAGGGGGAGAGACCCAGTACTTC. It yields the protein CASSSLAGGGETQYF.

The chain combines TRBV29-1 with TRBJ2-1; D possibly uses TRBD1 or TRBD2 (6 bases each). This CDR3 has 19 amino acids. Germline V CDR1 and CDR2: SQVTM, ANQGSEA. V gave up 8 bases and J gave up 2 bases, with 31 bases separating them. CDR3 coding DNA: TGCAGCAGTTCGATAAGCGGCCGCCATGGAGGGACAACCTACAATGAGCAGTTCTTC. Its protein product is CSSSISGRHGGTTYNEQFF.

Remarks on this clonotype: A much more abundant neighbour one base away suggests this may be a read error. The V call is TRBV6-2 or TRBV6-3, the J call TRBJ2-7, with 14 bases fitting TRBD2. Germline values: CDR1 MNHEY, CDR2 SVGEGT. The CDR3 covers 17 residues. CDR3 sequence (DNA): TGTGCCTGCAGTTACGGAGGGACTAGCGGGAGTAGCCACGAGCAGTACTTC. Its protein product is CACSYGGTSGSSHEQYF.

Within the sample, this clonotype is medium-sized (0.01 to 0.1%). The chain combines TRBV29-1 with TRBJ2-3; TRBD2 agrees at 7 bases. V gave up 8 bases and J gave up 6 bases; unmatched junction bases: 8. Germline lookup yields CDR1 SQVTM and CDR2 ANQGSEA. This CDR3 is built from 12 residues. DNA for the CDR3: TGCAGCATCGCCCTGGGGGGGGATACGCAGTATTTT. As protein: CSIALGGDTQYF.

This clonotype is labeled medium-sized. The chain uses TRBV20-1 and TRBJ2-7; TRBD2 is a possible D gene (7 bases). This CDR3 spans 16 amino acids. Trimming removed 0 bases from V and 3 bases from J, with 18 bases in between. Germline V gene sequence: CDR1 DFQATT, CDR2 SNEGSKA (reference sequence). DNA of the CDR3: TGCAGTGCTAGAGAACGGGGGGCCATAGCGGGCTACGAGCAGTACTTC. Translated, it gives CSARERGAIAGYEQYF.

This clonotype is medium-sized by share. This chain links TRBV5-1 with TRBJ2-7, with a possible D match to TRBD2 (5 bases). CDR3 length: 15 amino acids. CDR1 SGHRS and CDR2 YFSETQ come from the germline V gene. The germline V and J ends were trimmed by 3 bases and 3 bases, with 16 bases remaining between them. CDR3 sequence: CASSSFLARHYEQYF. The CDR3 DNA sequence: TGCGCCAGCAGCTCGTTTCTAGCCCGACACTACGAGCAGTACTTC.

This clonotype is medium-sized. This chain links TRBV29-1 with TRBJ2-3; D is undetermined. This CDR3 has 14 amino acids. The V end lost 3 bases, the J end lost 2 bases, and 12 bases lay between the germline ends. Looked up from germline, CDR1 is SQVTM and CDR2 is ANQGSEA. CDR3 protein: CSVDEGLDTDTQYF. The DNA of the CDR3 is TGCAGCGTTGACGAAGGCCTTGACACAGATACGCAGTATTTT.

In its sample, this clonotype ranks as medium-sized (0.01 to 0.1%). V gene TRBV29-1 combines with J gene TRBJ2-3, with 9 bases matching TRBD1. The V gene's germline CDR1 is SQVTM and CDR2 ANQGSEA. The V gene end was trimmed by 1 base and the J gene end by 5 bases; junction bases not matched to a gene: 4. The CDR3 has 14 residues. CDR3 DNA sequence: TGCAGCGTTGAAGCCAGGACAGGGGTAGATACGCAGTATTTT. As protein: CSVEARTGVDTQYF.

Concerning this clonotype itself: A much larger clone differs from this one at a single base, so this may be a read error. The chain recombines TRBV28 with TRBJ1-4; D ambiguous. The CDR3 is made up of 15 amino acids. Trimming removed 6 bases from V and 4 bases from J, with 15 bases in between. The V gene's germline CDR1 is MDHEN and CDR2 SYDVKM. The CDR3 DNA is TGTGCCAGCAGCCCGAGACGGCTCATTAATGAAAAACTGTTTTTT. This gives the protein CASSPRRLINEKLFF.

On this clonotype: Just one base apart from a much larger clone, this may be a read error. The rearrangement joins TRBV29-1 to TRBJ2-5; 9 positions agree with TRBD2. Germline V CDR1 and CDR2: SQVTM, ANQGSEA. The CDR3 covers 13 residues. CDR3 bases: TGCATCGCCGCCGGGCGGGAGGGAGAGACCCAGTACTTC. Amino acids: CIAAGREGETQYF.

This clonotype was counted a few times. This may come from a read error, since a much larger clone is one base off. The CDR3 sequence is CASSRTGATPLHF. CDR3 DNA: TGTGCCAGCAGCCGGACAGGCGCAACACCCCTCCACTTT. This chain joins TRBV14 and TRBJ1-6; 7 bases are a match to TRBD1. The CDR3 totals 13 residues. Germline CDR1 SGHDN, CDR2 FVKESK. V lost 4 bases and J lost 11; bases outside the gene matches: 5.

This clonotype appeared a few times. The CDR3 here is CSVFGQQETQFF. The DNA for the CDR3 is TGCAGCGTCTTTGGACAGCAAGAGACCCAGTTCTTC. This chain links TRBV29-1 with TRBJ2-1; weak D call: TRBD1 (6 bases). V shed 6 bases and J shed 13 bases, with 19 bases lying between them. CDR1 and CDR2 (germline): SQVTM, ANQGSEA. This CDR3 region has 12 residues.

The chain has TRBV30 and TRBJ1-2; D uncertain. In germline, CDR1 is GTSNPN, CDR2 SVGIG (reference sequence). The germline V and J ends were trimmed by 8 bases and 8 bases, with 6 bases remaining between them. This CDR3 has 8 residues. The CDR3, as DNA: TGTGCCATGGAGGGCTACACCTTC. This gives the protein CAMEGYTF.

This sequence joins TRBV29-1 and TRBJ2-2, with 12 nucleotides matching TRBD1. The trim removed 6 bases at V and 7 bases at J, leaving 6 bases unmatched. Germline V gives CDR1 SQVTM, CDR2 ANQGSEA. This CDR3 has 14 amino acids. The CDR3 nucleotides are TGCAGCGTCCGGGACAGGGGGCAAGGCGGGGAGCTGTTTTTT. Its protein product is CSVRDRGQGGELFF.

This clonotype was recorded only once. The chain employs TRBV4-1 and TRBJ2-4, with D perhaps matching TRBD2 (5 bases). This CDR3 is 15 amino acids long. The V gene's germline CDR1 is MGHRA and CDR2 YSYEKL. Trimming cost V 0 bases and J 5 bases, with 11 bases left between them. CDR3 residues: CASSQDGVRQNIQYF. The CDR3 DNA follows: TGCGCCAGCAGCCAAGACGGGGTTAGGCAAAACATTCAGTACTTC.

This clonotype is medium-sized. The V and J genes are TRBV18 and TRBJ1-1; D is unclear. The length of the CDR3 is 15 residues. Germline CDR1 is KGHSH and CDR2 is LQKENI. Deletions cut 2 bases from V and 0 bases from J, with 10 bases between. In DNA form, the CDR3 reads TGTGCCAGCTCACCAACGTCGCAGATGAACACTGAAGCTTTCTTT. It specifies CASSPTSQMNTEAFF.

This clonotype is classed as medium-sized (0.01 to 0.1%). This chain connects TRBV4-2 to TRBJ2-1; 11 nucleotides line up with TRBD2. The CDR3 consists of 17 residues. In germline, CDR1 is LGHNA, CDR2 YNFKEQ. J was trimmed by 6 bases and V by 1 base; bases with no gene match: 8. The CDR3 DNA reads TGTGCCAGCAGCCAAGTCTCGAGGACTAGCGGGTCCAATGAGCAGTTCTTC. Translating gives CASSQVSRTSGSNEQFF.

By share of the sample, this clonotype is medium-sized. The V and J genes are TRBV18 and TRBJ2-3; D remains unclear. The V gene lost 2 bases and the J gene lost 7 bases, with 10 bases spanning the gap. Germline CDR1 reads KGHSH; CDR2 reads LQKENI. CDR3 size: 13 residues. DNA for the CDR3: TGTGCCAGCTCACCAGCCGCGTGGCATACGCAGTATTTT. Its translation: CASSPAAWHTQYF.

The chain is built from TRBV4-2 and TRBJ1-5, with D possibly being TRBD1 (5 bases). Trimming took 3 bases from V and 7 from J, leaving 16 bases between them. The CDR3 runs to 15 residues. Germline V gives CDR1 LGHNA, CDR2 YNFKEQ. For the CDR3, the DNA is TGTGCCAGCAGCCAGACCGGGGGGGGGGGACAGCCCCAGCATTTT. It specifies CASSQTGGGGQPQHF.

In its sample, this clonotype is medium-sized. The V call is TRBV20-1, the J call TRBJ2-2; a possible D gene is TRBD2 (5 bases). This CDR3 is 14 amino acids long. Germline CDR1 reads DFQATT; CDR2 reads SNEGSKA (reference sequence). V lost 6 bases and J lost 5, with 16 bases in between. CDR3 loop: CSAQRATPTGELFF. In DNA form, the CDR3 reads TGCAGTGCCCAGAGGGCTACCCCTACCGGGGAGCTGTTTTTT.

The chain is built from TRBV4-2 and TRBJ2-5, with TRBD2 matching over 8 bases. Trimming took 0 bases from V and 5 from J; bases not matched to a gene: 8. The CDR3 is 16 amino acids. The V gene's germline CDR1 is LGHNA and CDR2 YNFKEQ. The DNA of the CDR3 is TGTGCCAGCAGCCAAGAGGGACTAGAGGGGATGGAGACCCAGTACTTC. Translating it yields CASSQEGLEGMETQYF.

The table lists this clonotype with many counts. The rearrangement uses TRBV4-2 and TRBJ2-1, with 8 nucleotides matching TRBD2. This CDR3 has 11 residues. V shed 4 bases and J 10 bases; nucleotides not matched to a gene: 0. The germline V gene encodes CDR1 LGHNA and CDR2 YNFKEQ. CDR3 in amino acids: CASSPGGEQFF. DNA for the CDR3: TGTGCCAGCAGCCCGGGGGGGGAGCAGTTCTTC.

A remark on this clonotype: A read error may explain this, as a much larger clone is one base away. The genes are TRBV18 and TRBJ1-1, with unresolved D. V was shortened by 6 bases and J by 4 bases, with 12 bases between the two germline ends. The CDR3 totals 13 residues. CDR1 and CDR2 from the germline V gene are KGHSH and LQKENI. The CDR3 is CASSCTELTEAFF. The CDR3 bases are TGTGCCAGCTCGTGTACAGAGCTCACTGAAGCTTTCTTT.

The chain recombines TRBV29-1 with TRBJ1-6, with unresolved D. Germline CDR1 SQVTM, CDR2 ANQGSEA. This CDR3 region has 19 residues. Deletions cut 8 bases from V and 9 bases from J, with 35 bases between. CDR3 sequence: CSSSISGRHGGSGLSPLHF. Written as DNA, the CDR3 is TGCAGCAGTTCGATAAGCGGCCGCCATGGAGGGTCAGGTCTTTCACCCCTCCACTTT.

The chain uses TRBV11-2 and TRBJ2-5, with TRBD1 matching over 7 bases. The germline V gene encodes CDR1 SGHAT and CDR2 FQNNGV. The trim removed 4 bases at V and 4 bases at J, leaving 6 bases unmatched. The CDR3 runs 14 residues. The CDR3 protein is CASSSGQVRETQYF. The CDR3 nucleotides read TGTGCCAGCAGCTCCGGACAGGTTCGAGAGACCCAGTACTTC.

This clonotype was seen once. The chain has TRBV30 and TRBJ2-3, with 9 bases that match TRBD2. The junction had 10 bases not matched to a gene; V was cut back by 1 base and J by 11 bases. The CDR3 is 14 residues long. Germline CDR1 reads GTSNPN; CDR2 reads SVGIG (reference sequence). CDR3 in amino acids: CAWSDLAGRDEQYF. CDR3 nucleotides: TGTGCCTGGAGTGACCTAGCGGGACGGGATGAGCAGTATTTT.

This clonotype qualifies as medium-sized (0.01 to 0.1%). The chain uses TRBV29-1 and TRBJ1-2; the match to TRBD1 covers 9 bases. This CDR3 is built from 12 residues. Germline loops: CDR1 SQVTM, CDR2 ANQGSEA. Unmatched junction bases numbered 1, after V lost 3 bases and J lost 5 bases. The CDR3 DNA follows: TGCAGCGTTGACGGACAGGGGTATGGCTACACCTTC. Amino acids: CSVDGQGYGYTF.

A single count supports this clonotype. One base away lies a much larger clone, so this may be a sequencing read error. The J gene is TRBJ2-7, the V gene TRBV18; tentatively, D is TRBD2 (5 bases). This CDR3 has 13 amino acids. Per germline, CDR1 KGHSH and CDR2 LQKENI. With 1 base removed from V and 5 bases from J, the gap between germline ends came to 9 bases. CDR3 protein: CASSPQGGDEQYF. The CDR3 coding sequence is TGTGCCAGCTCACCACAAGGAGGCGACGAGCAGTACTTC.

This clonotype ranks as medium-sized. The chain has TRBV14 and TRBJ2-1, with a weak D call TRBD2 (5 bases). CDR1 and CDR2 from the germline V gene are SGHDN and FVKESK. Trimming cost V 0 bases and J 3 bases, with 12 bases left between them. The CDR3 runs to 16 residues. The CDR3 region is CASSQDAGILYNEQFF. The CDR3 DNA reads as TGTGCCAGCAGCCAAGACGCGGGTATACTCTACAATGAGCAGTTCTTC.

The chain has TRBV20-1 and TRBJ2-1, with D perhaps matching TRBD2 (6 bases). This CDR3 has 16 amino acids. The germline CDR1 and CDR2 sequences are DFQATT and SNEGSKA (reference sequence). Trimming removed 8 bases from V and 6 bases from J, with 26 bases in between. The CDR3 DNA reads TGCAGTTCGATAAGCGGCCGCCATGGAGGGTCCAATGAGCAGTTCTTC. Protein product: CSSISGRHGGSNEQFF.

This chain joins TRBV30 and TRBJ1-5, with D perhaps matching TRBD1 (6 bases). This CDR3 comprises 13 residues. Deletions cut 5 bases from V and 3 bases from J, with 11 bases between. Germline CDR1 GTSNPN, CDR2 SVGIG (reference sequence). Here the CDR3 reads CAWGGGNNQPQHF. The CDR3 nucleotides are TGTGCCTGGGGGGGGGGCAACAATCAGCCCCAGCATTTT.